What follows describes a single T cell receptor (beta chain). Antigen: not known. An end of the junction differs from the germline gene, which may be a read error. These data come from a study of regulatory T cells in long-lasting Graves disease. Study outcomes and limitations: Examination was confined to peripheral blood, excluding thyroid tissue. Newly diagnosed patients had higher TCR diversity than persistent Graves' patients did. It was in persistent disease that TRBV28, TRBJ1-2 and TRBJ2-5 were favored.

The time point here: persistent/refractory GD, antithyroid drugs over 5 years with positive TRAb. The TCR library used RNA extracted from PBMCs. This CDR3 has 18 residues. CDR1 and CDR2 (germline): MGHRA, YSYEKL. HTBI primers from iRepertoire and Arm-PCR of CDR3 regions yielded the TCR beta libraries. TCRdb fed the multiplex PCR reads into MiXCR, producing one record per CDR3 protein. Of under 500,000 distinct CDR3 sequences listed, more than 20% were seen once; the top ten hold about 7.8%. The source material was peripheral blood mononuclear cells (PBMCs), sampled when the disease was refractory, from a patient treated with antithyroid drugs. The J gene is TRBJ2-2, the V gene TRBV4-1, with D possibly being TRBD2 (6 bases). The source of this sequence is a female donor with Graves disease. CDR3: CASRQVGGLIGNTGELFF. In DNA, the CDR3 is TGCGCCAGCAGACAAGTTGGGGGACTGATAGGGAACACCGGGGAGCTGTTTTTT.